The 12 T cell receptor beta chains presented below share a single source sample, sequenced in a study of blood T cell repertoires in COVID-19. The protocol was immunoSEQ multiplex PCR, while the TCRdb copy is restricted to in-frame clones and leaves out a portion. The table has roughly 68,000 clones, over 75% seen once. Input material: peripheral blood. The receptors stem from a middle-aged man with COVID-19, enrolled during active disease.

The chain employs TRBV5-6 and TRBJ1-2, with 8 bases lining up with TRBD1. The CDR3 totals 14 residues. Germline CDR1 and CDR2: SGHDT and YYEEEE. Germline trimming cut 7 bases from V and 7 bases from J; bases unmatched to any gene: 12. The CDR3 loop is CASFRQGNSGGYTF. The CDR3 region has the DNA TGTGCCAGCTTCCGACAGGGGAATTCAGGTGGCTACACCTTC.

The gene calls are TRBV7-6 and TRBJ2-7; D possibly corresponds to TRBD2 (6 bases). The germline gives CDR1 SGHVS, CDR2 FNYEAQ. Trimming took off 5 bases at V and 0 bases at J, with 17 bases between the two ends. The CDR3 spans 16 residues. CDR3 nucleotides: TGTGCCAGCAGCCCAACTGGACGGGGGAGCTCCTACGAGCAGTACTTC. Protein: CASSPTGRGSSYEQYF.

The J gene is TRBJ1-2, the V gene TRBV5-4, with 7 positions matching TRBD1. V dropped 4 bases and J dropped 8; count of bases not matched to a gene: 11. Germline V gives CDR1 SGHNT, CDR2 YYREEE (reference sequence). The CDR3 is made up of 14 amino acids. The chain's CDR3 is CASSRPDRVIGYTF. Written as DNA, the CDR3 is TGTGCCAGCAGCAGGCCCGACAGGGTTATCGGCTACACCTTC.

This chain joins TRBV5-1 and TRBJ1-2, with TRBD1 as a possible D gene (6 bases). The V gene lost 1 base and the J gene lost 6 bases, with 13 bases spanning the gap. Germline-derived CDR1 and CDR2 are SGHRS and YFSETQ. There are 14 residues in the CDR3. The CDR3 sequence: CASSLQGSGDGYTF. DNA of the CDR3: TGCGCCAGCAGCTTGCAGGGGTCAGGGGATGGCTACACCTTC.

V is TRBV10-3 and J is TRBJ1-5; D gene ambiguous. Germline V CDR1 and CDR2: ENHRY, SYGVKD. V lost 4 bases to trimming and J lost 4 bases, with 5 bases between them. The CDR3 is 12 residues long. CDR3 DNA sequence: TGTGCCATCAGTGCAGGAAATCAGCCCCAGCATTTT. Amino acid sequence: CAISAGNQPQHF.

The chain uses TRBV12-5 and TRBJ2-7; maybe TRBD1 (5 bases). Germline CDR1 is LGHNT and CDR2 is FRNRAP. V lost 7 bases and J 3 bases, leaving 13 bases between the germline ends. The CDR3 length is 13 residues. CDR3: CASALDNLYEQYF. As DNA, the CDR3 is TGTGCTAGTGCCCTGGACAATCTCTACGAGCAGTACTTC.

The CDR3 loop reads CASKATGTYEQYF. The CDR3 DNA reads TGTGCCAGCAAAGCGACAGGGACCTACGAGCAGTACTTC. The chain couples TRBV2 to TRBJ2-7, with TRBD1 matching 7 bases. From germline, CDR1 is SNHLY and CDR2 FYNNEI. This CDR3 spans 13 amino acids. The trim removed 7 bases at V and 2 bases at J, leaving 5 bases unmatched.

This rearrangement joins TRBV3-1 (or the pseudogene TRBV3-2) to TRBJ2-7; perhaps TRBD2 as D (6 bases). Trimming cost V 4 bases and J 5 bases, with 15 bases left between them. This CDR3 has 14 amino acids. CDR1 and CDR2 from the germline V gene are LGHDT and YNNKEL (reference sequence). CDR3 bases: TGTGCCAGCAGCCGACTTCTCCGGGAGCACGAGCAGTACTTC. Amino acids: CASSRLLREHEQYF.

The V gene is TRBV7-9, the J gene TRBJ1-1, with D hard to call. Per the germline V gene, CDR1 is SEHNR and CDR2 is FQNEAQ (reference sequence). The CDR3 totals 13 residues. V was cut by 5 bases and J by 10 bases, with 17 bases left in between. The CDR3 DNA follows: TGTGCCAGCAGCGTTCCTGTGCGGGCAAGAGCTTTCTTT. This encodes CASSVPVRARAFF.

The chain combines TRBV30 with TRBJ2-5; TRBD2 agrees at 8 bases. CDR1 and CDR2 from the germline V gene are GTSNPN and SVGIG (reference sequence). The CDR3 has 15 residues. V lost 5 bases and J lost 4; bases outside the gene matches: 12. Here the CDR3 reads CAWATGTSPSETQYF. DNA for the CDR3: TGTGCCTGGGCAACCGGGACTAGTCCCTCAGAGACCCAGTACTTC. Supplemented by reference TRBV30 and TRBJ2-5, the full variable domain reads SQTIHQWPATLVQPVGSPLSLECTVEGTSNPNLYWYRQAAGRGLQLLFYSVGIGQISSEVPQNLSASRPQDRQFILSSKKLLLSDSGFYLCAWATGTSPSETQYFGPGTRLLVL.

In this sample, this clone turned up once. The V and J genes are TRBV25-1 and TRBJ1-5; D is undetermined. V was trimmed by 2 bases and J by 0 bases, leaving 17 bases between them. Germline V CDR1 and CDR2: MGHDK, SYGVNS. The CDR3 has 18 residues. CDR3 sequence reads: CASSEPSSPVYSNQPQHF. CDR3 DNA: TGTGCCAGCAGTGAACCTTCTTCGCCGGTGTATAGCAATCAGCCCCAGCATTTT.

This chain connects TRBV28 to TRBJ1-1, with 7 bases matching TRBD1. This CDR3 contains 13 residues. V lost 5 bases to trimming and J lost 4 bases; unmatched junction nucleotides: 4. The germline V gene has CDR1 MDHEN and CDR2 SYDVKM. CDR3 residues: CASSPHRGTEAFF. The CDR3 region has the DNA TGTGCCAGCAGTCCACACAGGGGCACTGAAGCTTTCTTT.